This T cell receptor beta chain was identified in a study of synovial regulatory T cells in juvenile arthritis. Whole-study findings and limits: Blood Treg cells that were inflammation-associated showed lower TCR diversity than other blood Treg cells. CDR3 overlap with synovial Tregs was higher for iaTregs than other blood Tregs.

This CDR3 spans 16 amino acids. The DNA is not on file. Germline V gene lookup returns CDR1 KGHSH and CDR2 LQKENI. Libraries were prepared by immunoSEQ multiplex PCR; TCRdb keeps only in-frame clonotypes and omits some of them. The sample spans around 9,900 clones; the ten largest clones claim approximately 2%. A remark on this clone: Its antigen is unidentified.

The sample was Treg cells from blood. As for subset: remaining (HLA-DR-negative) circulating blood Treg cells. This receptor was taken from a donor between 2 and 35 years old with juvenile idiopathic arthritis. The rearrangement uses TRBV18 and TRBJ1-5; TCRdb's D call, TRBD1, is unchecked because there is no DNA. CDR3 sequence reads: CASSPPGQSLNQPQHF.